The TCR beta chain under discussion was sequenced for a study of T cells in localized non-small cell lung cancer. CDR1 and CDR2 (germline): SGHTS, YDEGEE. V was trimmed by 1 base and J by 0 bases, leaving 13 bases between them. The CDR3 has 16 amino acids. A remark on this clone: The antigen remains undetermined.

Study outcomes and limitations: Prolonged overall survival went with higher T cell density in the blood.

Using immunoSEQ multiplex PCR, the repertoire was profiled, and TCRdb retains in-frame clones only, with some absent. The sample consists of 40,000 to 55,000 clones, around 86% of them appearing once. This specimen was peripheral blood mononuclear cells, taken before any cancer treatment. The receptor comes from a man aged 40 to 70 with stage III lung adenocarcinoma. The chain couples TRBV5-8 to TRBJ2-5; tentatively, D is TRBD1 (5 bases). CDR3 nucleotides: TGTGCCAGCAGCTTGAGGTCAGGGTGGTACCAAGAGACCCAGTACTTC. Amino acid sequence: CASSLRSGWYQETQYF.